This T cell receptor beta chain derives from a study of T cell responses to AZD1222 COVID-19 vaccine. Assay used: immunoSEQ multiplex PCR; TCRdb lists only in-frame clones, some missing. The sample lists 120,000 or so clones, about 81% occurring once. Study-level results: A reported finding is that nearly half of spike-specific TCRs target unmutated variant regions.

This clone came up once. The antigen remains undetermined. The sequencing here drew on peripheral blood, taken on day 0 of AZD1222 vaccination. The sequence came from an adult in good health.

DNA for the CDR3: TGTGCCAGCAGCCCCGCCCTAGGTACCGGGGAGCTGTTTTTT. This codes for CASSPALGTGELFF. This chain uses TRBV6-2 or TRBV6-3 with TRBJ2-2; D gene uncertain. The germline V and J ends were trimmed by 6 bases and 5 bases, with 13 bases remaining between them. The germline CDR1 and CDR2 sequences are MNHEY and SVGEGT. The CDR3 length is 14 residues.